This T cell receptor beta chain is from a study of response to subunit inactivated influenza vaccine. Study-wide results and limits: New T cells are recruited in small numbers by each seasonal influenza vaccination, according to the authors' suggestion.

As to this clonotype: Its antigen is undetermined. An end of the junction differs from the germline gene, which may be a read error.

TCRdb fed the RT-PCR reads into MiXCR, producing one record per CDR3 protein. The sample has more than 450,000 distinct CDR3 sequences, around 11% seen once; the top ten hold approximately 9.9%. Germline-derived CDR1 and CDR2 are SGHRS and YFSETQ. The length of the CDR3 is 16 residues. These sequences were also reported in another study, on T cells expressing NK-cell markers. From that paper: As the method of synthesis, 5'RACE template switching with UMIs yielded TCR beta cDNA. Also leading the CD3+CD56-NKG2C+ fraction in a few donors were these clonotypes.

The TCR originated in a man aged 50-59 years who received an inactivated influenza vaccine. The rearrangement links TRBV5-1 to TRBJ2-7; tentative D call: TRBD2 (6 bases). Sequences were derived from PBMCs from blood, sampled on the day of vaccination. The CDR3 DNA reads as TGCGCCAGCGGCTTGGGAGGAGACGGGAGTATCTACGAGCAGTACTTC. Translating gives CASGLGGDGSIYEQYF.